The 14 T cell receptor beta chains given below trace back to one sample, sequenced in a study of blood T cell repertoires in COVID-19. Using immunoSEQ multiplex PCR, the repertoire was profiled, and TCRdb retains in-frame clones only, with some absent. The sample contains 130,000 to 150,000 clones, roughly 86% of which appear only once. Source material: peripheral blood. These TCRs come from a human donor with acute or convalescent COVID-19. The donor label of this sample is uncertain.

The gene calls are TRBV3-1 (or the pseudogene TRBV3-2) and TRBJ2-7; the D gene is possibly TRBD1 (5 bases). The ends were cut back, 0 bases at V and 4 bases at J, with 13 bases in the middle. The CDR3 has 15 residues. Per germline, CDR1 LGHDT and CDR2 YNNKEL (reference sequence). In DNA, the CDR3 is TGTGCCAGCAGCCAAGATGCCGTAGGGGCATACGAGCAGTACTTC. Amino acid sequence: CASSQDAVGAYEQYF.

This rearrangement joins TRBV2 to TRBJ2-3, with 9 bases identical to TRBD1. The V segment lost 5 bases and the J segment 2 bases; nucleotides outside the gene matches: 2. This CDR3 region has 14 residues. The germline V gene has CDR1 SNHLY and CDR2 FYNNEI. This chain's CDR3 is CASSRDRATDTQYF. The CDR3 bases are TGTGCCAGCAGTCGGGACAGGGCCACAGATACGCAGTATTTT. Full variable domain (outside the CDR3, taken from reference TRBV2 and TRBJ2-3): EPEVTQTPSHQVTQMGQEVILRCVPISNHLYFYWYRQILGQKVEFLVSFYNNEISEKSEIFDDQFSVERPDGSNFTLKIRSTKLEDSAMYFCASSRDRATDTQYFGPGTRLTVL.

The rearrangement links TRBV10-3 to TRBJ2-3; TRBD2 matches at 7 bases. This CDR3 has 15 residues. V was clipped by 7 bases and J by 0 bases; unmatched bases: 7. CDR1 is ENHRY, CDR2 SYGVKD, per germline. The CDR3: CAINPGGSSTDTQYF. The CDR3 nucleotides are TGTGCCATCAACCCGGGAGGCAGTAGCACAGATACGCAGTATTTT.

CDR3 amino acids: CASRWGQREDTQYF. The CDR3 coding sequence is TGTGCCAGCAGATGGGGACAGAGAGAAGATACGCAGTATTTT. The V call is TRBV11-1, the J call TRBJ2-3; 7 nucleotides line up with TRBD1. The CDR3 is made up of 14 amino acids. Germline loops: CDR1 SGHAT, CDR2 FQDESV (reference sequence). Losses at the gene ends were 6 bases for V and 5 bases for J; bases not matched to a gene: 8.

This chain's CDR3 is CASRSLGWGTTQQDTQYF. CDR3 nucleotides: TGTGCCAGCAGATCCCTCGGCTGGGGGACTACCCAGCAAGATACGCAGTATTTT. This chain joins TRBV2 and TRBJ2-3; TRBD2 agrees at 7 bases. The V gene end was trimmed by 6 bases and the J gene end by 5 bases; junction bases not matched to a gene: 20. There are 18 residues in the CDR3. Looked up from germline, CDR1 is SNHLY and CDR2 is FYNNEI.

CDR3 bases: TGTGCCAGCAGGGGATCTGGACAGAACACTGAAGCTTTCTTT. This translates into CASRGSGQNTEAFF. The chain combines TRBV6-6 with TRBJ1-1; possibly TRBD1 for D (5 bases). The length of the CDR3 is 14 residues. V was clipped by 6 bases and J by 1 base, with 12 bases between them. Germline V gene data show CDR1 as MNHNY and CDR2 as SVGAGI (reference sequence).

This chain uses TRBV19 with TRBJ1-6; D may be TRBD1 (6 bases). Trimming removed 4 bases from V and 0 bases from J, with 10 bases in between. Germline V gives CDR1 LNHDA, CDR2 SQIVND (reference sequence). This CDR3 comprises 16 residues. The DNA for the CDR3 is TGTGCCAGTAGTACAGGGGCCAGCTCCTATAATTCACCCCTCCACTTT. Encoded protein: CASSTGASSYNSPLHF. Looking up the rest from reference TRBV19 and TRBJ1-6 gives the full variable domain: DGGITQSPKYLFRKEGQNVTLSCEQNLNHDAMYWYRQDPGQGLRLIYYSQIVNDFQKGDIAEGYSVSREKKESFPLTVTSAQKNPTAFYLCASSTGASSYNSPLHFGNGTRLTVT.

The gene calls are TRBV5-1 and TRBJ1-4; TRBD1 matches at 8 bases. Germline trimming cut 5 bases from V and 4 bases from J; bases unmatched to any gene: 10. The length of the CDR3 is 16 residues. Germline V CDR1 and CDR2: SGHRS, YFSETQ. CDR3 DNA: TGCGCCAGCAGTTTTGGACGACAGGGGTTTAATGAAAAACTGTTTTTT. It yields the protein CASSFGRQGFNEKLFF.

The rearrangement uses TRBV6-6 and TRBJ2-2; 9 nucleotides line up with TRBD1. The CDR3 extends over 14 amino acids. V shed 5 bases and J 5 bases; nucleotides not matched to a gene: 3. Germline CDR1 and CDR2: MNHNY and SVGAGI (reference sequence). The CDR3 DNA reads TGTGCCAGCAGTCCGGGACAGGGAACCGGGGAGCTGTTTTTT. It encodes CASSPGQGTGELFF.

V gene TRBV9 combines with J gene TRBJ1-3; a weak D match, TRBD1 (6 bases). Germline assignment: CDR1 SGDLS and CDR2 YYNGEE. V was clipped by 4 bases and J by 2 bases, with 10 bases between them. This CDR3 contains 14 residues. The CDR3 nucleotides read TGTGCCAGCAGCAAGACAGGTGCTGGAAACACCATATATTTT. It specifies CASSKTGAGNTIYF.

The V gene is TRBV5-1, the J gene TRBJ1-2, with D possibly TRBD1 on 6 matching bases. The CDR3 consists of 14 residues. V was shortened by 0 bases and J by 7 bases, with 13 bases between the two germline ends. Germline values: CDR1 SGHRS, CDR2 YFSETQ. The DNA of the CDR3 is TGCGCCAGCAGCTTGGACAGGGAAAGGGGTGGCTACACCTTC. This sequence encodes CASSLDRERGGYTF.

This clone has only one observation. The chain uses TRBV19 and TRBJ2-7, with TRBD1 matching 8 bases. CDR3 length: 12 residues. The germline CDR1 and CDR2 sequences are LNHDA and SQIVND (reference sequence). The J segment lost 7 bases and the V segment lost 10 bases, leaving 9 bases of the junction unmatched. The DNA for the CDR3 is TGTGCCACCGCTGACAGGGGTCGAGAGCAGTACTTC. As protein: CATADRGREQYF.

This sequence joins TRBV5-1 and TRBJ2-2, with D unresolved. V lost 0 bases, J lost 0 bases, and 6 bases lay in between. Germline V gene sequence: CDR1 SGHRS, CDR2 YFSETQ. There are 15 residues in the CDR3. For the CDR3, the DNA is TGCGCCAGCAGCTTGGTCGGGTCGAACACCGGGGAGCTGTTTTTT. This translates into CASSLVGSNTGELFF.

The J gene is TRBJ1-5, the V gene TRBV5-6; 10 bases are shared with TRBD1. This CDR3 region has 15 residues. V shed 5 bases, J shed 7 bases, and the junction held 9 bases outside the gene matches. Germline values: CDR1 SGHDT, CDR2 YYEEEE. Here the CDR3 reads CASRQAGQGFQPQHF. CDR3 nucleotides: TGTGCCAGCAGACAGGCGGGACAGGGGTTCCAGCCCCAGCATTTT.